The rows below give T cell receptor beta chains drawn from one sample of a study of blood T cell repertoires in COVID-19. Measured with immunoSEQ multiplex PCR; TCRdb has only the in-frame clones, and not every one. The sample lists around 60,000 clones; roughly 92% were seen once. Material: peripheral blood. Receptor source: a man aged 50-60 years with active COVID-19. The CDR3 runs from the conserved cysteine through the conserved F or W. Each record gives: D gene, J gene, clone size, V gene, CDR3 protein, CDR3 DNA. A D gene is named only where the DNA matches it firmly. A row's size may be missing; if present it is once, few, many or a size class.

d_gene: NA
j_gene: TRBJ2-7
abundance: few
v_gene: TRBV5-1
CDR3aa: CASSPGGAVYEQYF
CDR3nt: TGCGCCAGCAGCCCTGGGGGGGCTGTCTACGAGCAGTACTTC

d_gene: TRBD1
j_gene: TRBJ1-1
abundance: NA
v_gene: TRBV19
CDR3aa: CASSIGGRTGRAFF
CDR3nt: TGTGCCAGTAGTATAGGGGGGAGGACAGGAAGAGCTTTCTTT

d_gene: TRBD1
j_gene: TRBJ1-4
abundance: NA
v_gene: TRBV25-1
CDR3aa: CASSIILTGFNEKLFF
CDR3nt: TGTGCCAGCAGTATTATATTGACAGGGTTCAATGAAAAACTGTTTTTT

d_gene: TRBD2
j_gene: TRBJ2-7
abundance: NA
v_gene: TRBV25-1
CDR3aa: CASSVPGLAAEQYF
CDR3nt: TGTGCCAGCAGTGTACCGGGACTAGCGGCCGAGCAGTACTTC

d_gene: NA
j_gene: TRBJ2-2
abundance: NA
v_gene: TRBV9
CDR3aa: CASSVEPGDGELFF
CDR3nt: TGTGCCAGCAGCGTAGAGCCAGGGGACGGGGAGCTGTTTTTT

d_gene: TRBD2
j_gene: TRBJ2-3
abundance: NA
v_gene: TRBV7-8
CDR3aa: CASSLVILAGSVTDTQYF
CDR3nt: TGTGCCAGCAGCTTAGTAATCCTAGCGGGGTCGGTCACAGATACGCAGTATTTT

d_gene: TRBD1
j_gene: TRBJ1-4
abundance: NA
v_gene: TRBV28
CDR3aa: CASEGDRGNEKLFF
CDR3nt: TGTGCCAGCGAGGGGGACAGGGGTAATGAAAAACTGTTTTTT

d_gene: NA
j_gene: TRBJ2-5
abundance: NA
v_gene: TRBV9
CDR3aa: CASSVESGRETQYF
CDR3nt: TGTGCCAGCAGCGTAGAGTCAGGAAGAGAGACCCAGTACTTC

d_gene: TRBD2
j_gene: TRBJ2-3
abundance: NA
v_gene: TRBV7-6
CDR3aa: CASSLGAGSSTDTQYF
CDR3nt: TGTGCCAGCAGCTTAGGAGCGGGGAGTAGCACAGATACGCAGTATTTT

d_gene: TRBD2
j_gene: TRBJ2-5
abundance: NA
v_gene: TRBV28
CDR3aa: CASSPRVAGGTLKETQYF
CDR3nt: TGTGCCAGCAGTCCCCGGGTAGCGGGGGGCACACTAAAAGAGACCCAGTACTTC

d_gene: NA
j_gene: TRBJ2-7
abundance: NA
v_gene: TRBV21-1
CDR3aa: CASSKTLPRERSYEQYF
CDR3nt: TGTGCCAGCAGCAAGACCCTACCTCGGGAAAGGTCCTACGAGCAGTACTTC

d_gene: TRBD1
j_gene: TRBJ1-5
abundance: NA
v_gene: TRBV7-8
CDR3aa: CASRAGTGFFQPQHF
CDR3nt: TGTGCCAGCAGGGCCGGGACAGGGTTTTTTCAGCCCCAGCATTTT

d_gene: TRBD1
j_gene: TRBJ1-1
abundance: NA
v_gene: TRBV30
CDR3aa: CAWTEGASTEAFF
CDR3nt: TGTGCCTGGACCGAGGGGGCCTCCACTGAAGCTTTCTTT

d_gene: TRBD2
j_gene: TRBJ2-3
abundance: NA
v_gene: TRBV9
CDR3aa: CASSEGPWTSGRASHTQYF
CDR3nt: TGTGCCAGCAGCGAGGGTCCTTGGACTAGCGGGAGGGCCTCGCATACGCAGTATTTT

d_gene: TRBD1
j_gene: TRBJ1-5
abundance: NA
v_gene: TRBV5-1
CDR3aa: CASSPTGDYQPQHF
CDR3nt: TGCGCCAGCAGCCCGACAGGGGATTATCAGCCCCAGCATTTT

d_gene: TRBD1
j_gene: TRBJ1-5
abundance: NA
v_gene: TRBV6-6
CDR3aa: CASSPGQGASQPQHF
CDR3nt: TGTGCCAGCAGCCCGGGACAGGGGGCTTCTCAGCCCCAGCATTTT

d_gene: NA
j_gene: TRBJ1-5
abundance: NA
v_gene: TRBV19
CDR3aa: CASSKLLDRSSNQPQHF
CDR3nt: TGTGCCAGTAGTAAACTGTTGGACAGATCGAGCAATCAGCCCCAGCATTTT

d_gene: TRBD2
j_gene: TRBJ2-5
abundance: NA
v_gene: TRBV9
CDR3aa: CASSPGGSGETQYF
CDR3nt: TGTGCCAGCAGCCCCGGGGGGAGCGGAGAGACCCAGTACTTC

d_gene: TRBD2
j_gene: TRBJ2-1
abundance: NA
v_gene: TRBV4-1
CDR3aa: CASSQGVVTSGYNEQFF
CDR3nt: TGCGCCAGCAGCCAAGGGGTAGTAACTAGCGGCTACAATGAGCAGTTCTTC

d_gene: TRBD2
j_gene: TRBJ2-1
abundance: NA
v_gene: TRBV6-1
CDR3aa: CASSDGGTTYNEQFF
CDR3nt: TGTGCCAGCAGTGACGGGGGGACGACCTACAATGAGCAGTTCTTC

d_gene: TRBD1
j_gene: TRBJ2-1
abundance: once
v_gene: TRBV5-4
CDR3aa: CASSRTGVLRHEQFF
CDR3nt: TGTGCCAGCAGCAGGACAGGAGTCTTGCGACATGAGCAGTTCTTC

d_gene: TRBD2
j_gene: TRBJ2-3
abundance: once
v_gene: TRBV28
CDR3aa: CASSLASGGTDTQYF
CDR3nt: TGTGCCAGCAGTTTAGCTAGCGGGGGCACAGATACGCAGTATTTT

d_gene: TRBD2
j_gene: TRBJ2-2
abundance: NA
v_gene: TRBV3-1/TRBV3-2
CDR3aa: CASSQDGGGGAGGELFF
CDR3nt: TGTGCCAGCAGCCAAGATGGTGGCGGGGGGGCCGGTGGGGAGCTGTTTTTT

d_gene: TRBD1
j_gene: TRBJ1-2
abundance: NA
v_gene: TRBV28
CDR3aa: CASSSGTGSYGYTF
CDR3nt: TGTGCCAGCAGCTCCGGGACAGGGTCCTATGGCTACACCTTC

d_gene: NA
j_gene: TRBJ2-6
abundance: NA
v_gene: TRBV3-1/TRBV3-2
CDR3aa: CASSATGGANVLTF
CDR3nt: TGTGCCAGCAGCGCGACCGGGGGGGCCAACGTCCTGACTTTC

d_gene: NA
j_gene: TRBJ1-2
abundance: NA
v_gene: TRBV4-2
CDR3aa: CASSQAGEGNYGYTF
CDR3nt: TGTGCCAGCAGCCAGGCAGGGGAAGGTAACTATGGCTACACCTTC

d_gene: NA
j_gene: TRBJ2-7
abundance: NA
v_gene: TRBV28
CDR3aa: CASSALAGSSYEQYF
CDR3nt: TGTGCCAGCAGTGCCCTCGCCGGGAGCTCCTACGAGCAGTACTTC

d_gene: NA
j_gene: TRBJ2-1
abundance: NA
v_gene: TRBV2
CDR3aa: CASSVGNSYNEQFF
CDR3nt: TGTGCCAGCAGTGTCGGGAACTCCTACAATGAGCAGTTCTTC

d_gene: NA
j_gene: TRBJ2-3
abundance: once
v_gene: TRBV7-2
CDR3aa: CASLGGGTDTQYF
CDR3nt: TGTGCCAGCTTAGGGGGGGGCACAGATACGCAGTATTTT

d_gene: TRBD1
j_gene: TRBJ1-3
abundance: NA
v_gene: TRBV19
CDR3aa: CASSVGTEIAGNTIYF
CDR3nt: TGTGCCAGTAGTGTCGGGACAGAAATTGCTGGAAACACCATATATTTT

d_gene: NA
j_gene: TRBJ2-2
abundance: NA
v_gene: TRBV28
CDR3aa: CASFLVGTGELFF
CDR3nt: TGTGCCAGCTTTCTAGTGGGCACCGGGGAGCTGTTTTTT

d_gene: NA
j_gene: TRBJ1-2
abundance: NA
v_gene: TRBV6-5
CDR3aa: CASTRPGGIYGYTF
CDR3nt: TGTGCCAGCACCCGCCCAGGAGGAATCTATGGCTACACCTTC

d_gene: TRBD1
j_gene: TRBJ1-5
abundance: NA
v_gene: TRBV28
CDR3aa: CCTGQGNQPQHF
CDR3nt: TGCTGTACGGGACAGGGGAATCAGCCCCAGCATTTT

d_gene: TRBD2
j_gene: TRBJ2-1
abundance: NA
v_gene: TRBV10-2
CDR3aa: CASSESYRTSGYNEQFF
CDR3nt: TGCGCCAGCAGTGAGTCGTATCGGACTAGCGGCTACAATGAGCAGTTCTTC

d_gene: NA
j_gene: TRBJ1-4
abundance: NA
v_gene: TRBV29-1
CDR3aa: CSQPPRAATNEKLFF
CDR3nt: TGCAGCCAGCCTCCCAGGGCCGCAACTAATGAAAAACTGTTTTTT

d_gene: NA
j_gene: TRBJ2-3
abundance: NA
v_gene: TRBV7-9
CDR3aa: CASSLVSEVSDTQYF
CDR3nt: TGTGCCAGCAGCTTAGTGTCAGAGGTCTCAGATACGCAGTATTTT

d_gene: TRBD2
j_gene: TRBJ2-5
abundance: NA
v_gene: TRBV9
CDR3aa: CASSAGGNYQETQYF
CDR3nt: TGTGCCAGCAGTGCGGGGGGCAATTACCAAGAGACCCAGTACTTC

d_gene: NA
j_gene: TRBJ1-2
abundance: NA
v_gene: TRBV5-5
CDR3aa: CASSHRDTLIYGYTF
CDR3nt: TGTGCCAGCAGCCACCGGGACACCCTGATCTATGGCTACACCTTC

d_gene: TRBD1
j_gene: TRBJ1-1
abundance: NA
v_gene: TRBV9
CDR3aa: CASSVAHSGQGEAFF
CDR3nt: TGTGCCAGCAGCGTAGCCCACTCCGGACAGGGAGAAGCTTTCTTT

d_gene: TRBD1
j_gene: TRBJ1-2
abundance: NA
v_gene: TRBV28
CDR3aa: CASRPIAGTGQSYTF
CDR3nt: TGTGCCAGCAGGCCCATAGCCGGGACAGGCCAAAGCTACACCTTC

d_gene: NA
j_gene: TRBJ1-2
abundance: NA
v_gene: TRBV6-5
CDR3aa: CASSNHGTTIYGYTF
CDR3nt: TGTGCCAGCAGTAATCACGGGACTACCATCTATGGCTACACCTTC

d_gene: TRBD2
j_gene: TRBJ2-7
abundance: NA
v_gene: TRBV29-1
CDR3aa: CSVAGGHEQYF
CDR3nt: TGCAGCGTTGCGGGGGGGCACGAGCAGTACTTC

d_gene: NA
j_gene: TRBJ2-3
abundance: NA
v_gene: TRBV5-6
CDR3aa: CASSLAGSGKTDTQYF
CDR3nt: TGTGCCAGCAGCTTGGCGGGTAGCGGAAAGACAGATACGCAGTATTTT

d_gene: TRBD1
j_gene: TRBJ1-5
abundance: few
v_gene: TRBV10-3
CDR3aa: CAISESGQGHQPQHF
CDR3nt: TGTGCCATCAGTGAGTCGGGACAGGGTCATCAGCCCCAGCATTTT

d_gene: NA
j_gene: TRBJ2-5
abundance: NA
v_gene: TRBV27
CDR3aa: CASSLIASGETQYF
CDR3nt: TGTGCCAGCAGTTTAATAGCGTCGGGAGAGACCCAGTACTTC

d_gene: TRBD2
j_gene: TRBJ2-7
abundance: NA
v_gene: TRBV9
CDR3aa: CASSVEASGGAGSYEQYF
CDR3nt: TGTGCCAGCAGCGTAGAGGCTAGCGGGGGGGCCGGTTCCTACGAGCAGTACTTC

d_gene: NA
j_gene: TRBJ2-2
abundance: NA
v_gene: TRBV27
CDR3aa: CASSLSRGVNTGELFF
CDR3nt: TGTGCCAGCAGTTTATCTCGGGGTGTCAACACCGGGGAGCTGTTTTTT

d_gene: TRBD2
j_gene: TRBJ2-1
abundance: NA
v_gene: TRBV9
CDR3aa: CASSFTGTSLNEQFF
CDR3nt: TGTGCCAGCAGCTTCACCGGGACTAGTCTAAATGAGCAGTTCTTC

d_gene: NA
j_gene: TRBJ2-2
abundance: NA
v_gene: TRBV9
CDR3aa: CASSVTGGRDTGELFF
CDR3nt: TGTGCCAGCAGCGTAACCGGGGGACGGGACACCGGGGAGCTGTTTTTT

d_gene: NA
j_gene: TRBJ2-7
abundance: NA
v_gene: TRBV6-6
CDR3aa: CASSPDTYEQYF
CDR3nt: TGTGCCAGCAGTCCAGATACCTACGAGCAGTACTTC

d_gene: TRBD2
j_gene: TRBJ2-4
abundance: NA
v_gene: TRBV15
CDR3aa: CATSIGRSSGLAKNIQYF
CDR3nt: TGTGCCACCAGCATAGGACGCTCTAGCGGACTAGCCAAAAACATTCAGTACTTC

d_gene: NA
j_gene: TRBJ2-2
abundance: NA
v_gene: TRBV24-1
CDR3aa: CATSDLGQGNQTGELFF
CDR3nt: TGTGCCACCAGTGATTTGGGGCAGGGAAATCAAACCGGGGAGCTGTTTTTT

d_gene: NA
j_gene: TRBJ2-2
abundance: NA
v_gene: TRBV9
CDR3aa: CASSDNLLRGVTGELFF
CDR3nt: TGTGCCAGCAGCGACAACCTATTGCGGGGCGTCACCGGGGAGCTGTTTTTT

d_gene: NA
j_gene: TRBJ2-1
abundance: NA
v_gene: TRBV18
CDR3aa: CASSNTGEQFF
CDR3nt: TGTGCCAGCTCGAATACGGGAGAGCAGTTCTTC

d_gene: TRBD1
j_gene: TRBJ1-3
abundance: NA
v_gene: TRBV18
CDR3aa: CASSPGQGPNTIYF
CDR3nt: TGTGCCAGCTCACCCGGACAGGGACCAAACACCATATATTTT

d_gene: NA
j_gene: TRBJ2-7
abundance: NA
v_gene: TRBV15
CDR3aa: CATSYDYSYEQYF
CDR3nt: TGTGCCACCAGTTACGACTACTCCTACGAGCAGTACTTC

d_gene: NA
j_gene: TRBJ2-7
abundance: NA
v_gene: TRBV7-2
CDR3aa: CASSPSRFYEQYF
CDR3nt: TGTGCCAGCAGCCCCTCGCGCTTTTACGAGCAGTACTTC

d_gene: TRBD1
j_gene: TRBJ2-1
abundance: NA
v_gene: TRBV5-6
CDR3aa: CASRNRDRGRNEQFF
CDR3nt: TGTGCCAGCAGGAACCGGGACAGGGGGAGAAATGAGCAGTTCTTC

d_gene: NA
j_gene: TRBJ1-1
abundance: once
v_gene: TRBV28
CDR3aa: CASSLLGPYTEAFF
CDR3nt: TGTGCCAGCAGTTTATTGGGGCCATACACTGAAGCTTTCTTT